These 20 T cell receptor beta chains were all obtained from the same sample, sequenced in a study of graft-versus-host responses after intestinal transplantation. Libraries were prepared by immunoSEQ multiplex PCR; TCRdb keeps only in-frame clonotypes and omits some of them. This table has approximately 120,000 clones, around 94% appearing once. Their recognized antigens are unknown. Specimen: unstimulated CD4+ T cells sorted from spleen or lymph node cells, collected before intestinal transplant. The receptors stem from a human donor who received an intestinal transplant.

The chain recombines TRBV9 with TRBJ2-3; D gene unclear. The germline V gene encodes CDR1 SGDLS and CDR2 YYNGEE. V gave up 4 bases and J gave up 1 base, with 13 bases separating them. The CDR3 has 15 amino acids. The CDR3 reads CASSSPHVGTDTQYF. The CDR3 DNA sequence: TGTGCCAGCAGCTCCCCTCACGTGGGCACAGATACGCAGTATTTT. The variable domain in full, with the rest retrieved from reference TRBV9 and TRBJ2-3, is DSGVTQTPKHLITATGQRVTLRCSPRSGDLSVYWYQQSLDQGLQFLIQYYNGEERAKGNILERFSAQQFPDLHSELNLSSLELGDSALYFCASSSPHVGTDTQYFGPGTRLTVL.

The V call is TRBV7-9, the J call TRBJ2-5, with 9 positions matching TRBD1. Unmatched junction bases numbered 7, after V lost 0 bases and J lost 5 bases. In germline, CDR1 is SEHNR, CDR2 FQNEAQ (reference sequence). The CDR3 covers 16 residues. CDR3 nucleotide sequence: TGTGCCAGCAGCTTAGCAAACAGGGGGCCCCGGGAGACCCAGTACTTC. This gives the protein CASSLANRGPRETQYF.

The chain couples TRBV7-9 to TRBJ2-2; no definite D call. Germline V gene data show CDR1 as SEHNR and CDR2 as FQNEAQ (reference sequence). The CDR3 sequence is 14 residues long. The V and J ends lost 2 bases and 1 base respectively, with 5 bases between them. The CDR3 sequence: CASSLLQNTGELFF. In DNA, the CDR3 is TGTGCCAGCAGCTTATTACAGAACACCGGGGAGCTGTTTTTT.

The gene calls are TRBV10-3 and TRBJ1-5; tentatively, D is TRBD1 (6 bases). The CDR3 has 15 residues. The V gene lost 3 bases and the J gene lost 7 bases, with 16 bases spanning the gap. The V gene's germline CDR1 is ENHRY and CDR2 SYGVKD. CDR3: CAISDMGGLGQPQHF. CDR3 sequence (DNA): TGTGCCATCAGTGATATGGGGGGGCTGGGGCAGCCCCAGCATTTT.

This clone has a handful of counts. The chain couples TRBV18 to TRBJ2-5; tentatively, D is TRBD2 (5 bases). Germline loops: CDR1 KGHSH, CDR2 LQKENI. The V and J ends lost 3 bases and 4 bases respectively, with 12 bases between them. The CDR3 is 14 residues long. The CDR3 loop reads CASSPVGGGETQYF. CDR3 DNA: TGTGCCAGCTCACCGGTAGGCGGAGGAGAGACCCAGTACTTC.

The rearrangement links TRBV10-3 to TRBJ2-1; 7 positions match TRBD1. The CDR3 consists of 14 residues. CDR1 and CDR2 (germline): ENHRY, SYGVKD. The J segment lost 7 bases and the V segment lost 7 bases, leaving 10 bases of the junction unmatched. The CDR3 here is CAIKQQGFVNEQFF. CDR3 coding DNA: TGTGCCATCAAACAACAGGGGTTCGTAAATGAGCAGTTCTTC.

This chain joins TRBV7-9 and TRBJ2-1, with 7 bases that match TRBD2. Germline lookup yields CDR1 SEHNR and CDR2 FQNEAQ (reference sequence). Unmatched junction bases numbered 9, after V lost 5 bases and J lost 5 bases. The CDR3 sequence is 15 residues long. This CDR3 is CASSVGGSEHNEQFF. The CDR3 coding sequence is TGTGCCAGCAGCGTGGGGGGGTCCGAACACAATGAGCAGTTCTTC.

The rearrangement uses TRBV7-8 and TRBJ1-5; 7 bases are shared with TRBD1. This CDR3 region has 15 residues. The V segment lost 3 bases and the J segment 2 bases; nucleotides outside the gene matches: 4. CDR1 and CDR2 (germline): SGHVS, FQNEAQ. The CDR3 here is CASSFSDRGNQPQHF. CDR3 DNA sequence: TGTGCCAGCAGCTTTTCTGACAGGGGCAATCAGCCCCAGCATTTT.

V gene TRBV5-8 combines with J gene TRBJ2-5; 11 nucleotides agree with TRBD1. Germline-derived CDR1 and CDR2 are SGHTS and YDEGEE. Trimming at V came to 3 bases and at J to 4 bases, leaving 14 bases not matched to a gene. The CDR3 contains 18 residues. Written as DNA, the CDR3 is TGTGCCAGCAGCTCGGGGGGATTTCCGGGACAGGGGGGAGAGACCCAGTACTTC. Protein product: CASSSGGFPGQGGETQYF.

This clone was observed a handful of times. The CDR3 region has the DNA TGTGCCTGGAGTGTACTAGGTCTCCAGGGCTACACCTTC. Translated, it gives CAWSVLGLQGYTF. V gene TRBV30 combines with J gene TRBJ1-2; D unclear. CDR3 length equals 13 residues. The germline V gene has CDR1 GTSNPN and CDR2 SVGIG (reference sequence). Trimming pared 0 bases from V and 8 bases from J, leaving 13 bases between.

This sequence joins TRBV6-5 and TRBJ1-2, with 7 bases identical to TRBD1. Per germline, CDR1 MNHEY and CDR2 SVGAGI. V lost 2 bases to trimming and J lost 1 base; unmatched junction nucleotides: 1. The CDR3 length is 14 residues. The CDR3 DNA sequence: TGTGCCAGCAGTTACGGGACAGATAACTATGGCTACACCTTC. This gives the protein CASSYGTDNYGYTF.

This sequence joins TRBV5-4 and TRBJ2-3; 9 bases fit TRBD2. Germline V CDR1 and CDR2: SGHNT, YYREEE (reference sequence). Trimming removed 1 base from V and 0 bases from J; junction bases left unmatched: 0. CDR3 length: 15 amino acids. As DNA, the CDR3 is TGTGCCAGCAGCTTGACTAGCGGGAGCACAGATACGCAGTATTTT. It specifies CASSLTSGSTDTQYF.

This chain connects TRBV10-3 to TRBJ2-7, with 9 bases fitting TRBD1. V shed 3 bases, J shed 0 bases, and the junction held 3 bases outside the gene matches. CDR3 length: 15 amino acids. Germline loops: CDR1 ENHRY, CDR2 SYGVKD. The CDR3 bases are TGTGCCATCAGTGATTGGGACAGGGTCTCCTACGAGCAGTACTTC. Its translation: CAISDWDRVSYEQYF.

The CDR3 region is CASSGGTGRNYGYTF. In DNA, the CDR3 is TGCGCCAGCAGCGGGGGGACAGGGCGGAACTATGGCTACACCTTC. The chain links TRBV5-1 to TRBJ1-2; 9 bases are a match to TRBD1. The CDR3 runs 15 residues. Germline V CDR1 and CDR2: SGHRS, YFSETQ. Trimming removed 4 bases from V and 2 bases from J; junction bases left unmatched: 6.

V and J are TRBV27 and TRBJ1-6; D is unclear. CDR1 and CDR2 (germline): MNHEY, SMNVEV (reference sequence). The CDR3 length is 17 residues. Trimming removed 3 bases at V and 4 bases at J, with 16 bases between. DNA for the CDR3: TGTGCCAGCAGTTTTCTTAGGACCGCGGAGTATAATTCACCCCTCCACTTT. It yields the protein CASSFLRTAEYNSPLHF.

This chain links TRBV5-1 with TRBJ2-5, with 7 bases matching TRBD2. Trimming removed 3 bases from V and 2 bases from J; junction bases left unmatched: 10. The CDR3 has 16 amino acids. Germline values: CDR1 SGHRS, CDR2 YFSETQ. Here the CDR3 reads CASSWGGAGAQETQYF. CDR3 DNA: TGCGCCAGCAGCTGGGGGGGTGCAGGAGCGCAAGAGACCCAGTACTTC.

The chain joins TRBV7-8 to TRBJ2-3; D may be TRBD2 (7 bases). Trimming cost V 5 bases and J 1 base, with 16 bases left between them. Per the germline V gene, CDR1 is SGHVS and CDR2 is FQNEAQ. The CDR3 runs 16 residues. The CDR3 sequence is CASSHRRGAGTDTQYF. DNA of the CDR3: TGTGCCAGCAGCCACCGCCGGGGGGCTGGCACAGATACGCAGTATTTT.

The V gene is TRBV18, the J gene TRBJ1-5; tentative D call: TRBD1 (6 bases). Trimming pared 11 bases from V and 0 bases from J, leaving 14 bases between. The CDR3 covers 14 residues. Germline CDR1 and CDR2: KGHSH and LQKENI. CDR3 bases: TGTGCCTCCACGGCACAGGGTAGCAATCAGCCCCAGCATTTT. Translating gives CASTAQGSNQPQHF.

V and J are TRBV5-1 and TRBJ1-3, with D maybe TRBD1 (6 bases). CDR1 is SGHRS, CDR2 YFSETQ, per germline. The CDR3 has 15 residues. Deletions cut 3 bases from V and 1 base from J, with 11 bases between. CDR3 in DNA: TGCGCCAGCAGCTCGGGACACACTTCTGGAAACACCATATATTTT. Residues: CASSSGHTSGNTIYF. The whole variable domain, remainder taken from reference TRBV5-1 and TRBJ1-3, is KAGVTQTPRYLIKTRGQQVTLSCSPISGHRSVSWYQQTPGQGLQFLFEYFSETQRNKGNFPGRFSGRQFSNSRSEMNVSTLELGDSALYLCASSSGHTSGNTIYFGEGSWLTVV.

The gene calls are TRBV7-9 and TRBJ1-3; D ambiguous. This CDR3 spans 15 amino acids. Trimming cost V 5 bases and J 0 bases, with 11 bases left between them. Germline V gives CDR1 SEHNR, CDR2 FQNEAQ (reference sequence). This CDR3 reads CASSRSSVSGNTIYF. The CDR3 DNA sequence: TGTGCCAGCAGCCGCTCGTCTGTCTCTGGAAACACCATATATTTT.